This T cell receptor beta chain was sequenced in a study of OX40 agonist ivuxolimab in advanced cancers. Study-level background: With a range of about 20 to 79, age averaged about 58 years, and around 83% were male.

The protocol was immunoSEQ multiplex PCR, while the TCRdb copy is restricted to in-frame clones and leaves out a portion. The repertoire holds around 8,000 clones, with roughly 74% as singletons. The ends were cut back, 5 bases at V and 2 bases at J, with 13 bases in the middle. The CDR3 covers 14 residues. Germline V gene data show CDR1 as ENHRY and CDR2 as SYGVKD. V gene TRBV10-3 combines with J gene TRBJ2-7; no reliable D call. The source of this sequence is an adult with an advanced solid tumor such as melanoma, head and neck, liver or kidney cancer. The specimen comprised CD4+ or CD8+ T cells sorted from blood, sampled in a trial of the OX40 agonist ivuxolimab. The CDR3 DNA is TGTGCCATCAGTTCCCCGGACGGTGCCTACGAGCAGTACTTC. This codes for CAISSPDGAYEQYF.